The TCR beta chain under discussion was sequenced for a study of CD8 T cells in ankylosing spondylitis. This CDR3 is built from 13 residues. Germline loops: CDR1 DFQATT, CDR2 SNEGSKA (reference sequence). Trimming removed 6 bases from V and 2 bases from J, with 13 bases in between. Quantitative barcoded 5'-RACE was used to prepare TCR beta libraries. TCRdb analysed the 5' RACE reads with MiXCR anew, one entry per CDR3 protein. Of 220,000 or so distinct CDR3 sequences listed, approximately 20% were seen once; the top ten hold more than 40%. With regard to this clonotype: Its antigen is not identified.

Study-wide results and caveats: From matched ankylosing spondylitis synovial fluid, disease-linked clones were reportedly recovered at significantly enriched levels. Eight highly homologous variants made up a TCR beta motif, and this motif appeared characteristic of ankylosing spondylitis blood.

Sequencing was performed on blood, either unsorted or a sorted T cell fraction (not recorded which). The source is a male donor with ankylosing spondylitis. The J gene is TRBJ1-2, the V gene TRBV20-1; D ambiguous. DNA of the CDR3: TGCAGTGCCGAAACAGAGAACAACTATGGCTACACCTTC. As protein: CSAETENNYGYTF.